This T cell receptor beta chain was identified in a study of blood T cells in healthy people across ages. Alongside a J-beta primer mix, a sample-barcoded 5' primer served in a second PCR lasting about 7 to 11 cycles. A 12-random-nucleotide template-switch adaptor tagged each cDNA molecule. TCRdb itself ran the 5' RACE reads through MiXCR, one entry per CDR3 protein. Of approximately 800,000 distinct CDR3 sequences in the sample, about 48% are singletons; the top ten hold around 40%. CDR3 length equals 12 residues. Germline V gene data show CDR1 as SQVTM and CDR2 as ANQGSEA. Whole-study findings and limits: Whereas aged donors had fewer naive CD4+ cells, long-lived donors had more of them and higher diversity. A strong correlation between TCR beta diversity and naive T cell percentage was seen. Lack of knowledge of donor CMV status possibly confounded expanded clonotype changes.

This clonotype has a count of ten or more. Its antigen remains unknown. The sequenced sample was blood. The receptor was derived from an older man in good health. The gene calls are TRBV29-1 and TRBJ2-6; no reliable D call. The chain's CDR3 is CTAISGANVLTF. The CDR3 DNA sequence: TGCACCGCTATCTCTGGGGCCAACGTCCTGACTTTC.